The 5 T cell receptor beta chains below come from one sample, sequenced in a study of shared clonotypes between healthy human individuals. CD45RO-negative cells were positively selected for CCR7, leaving out terminally differentiated effector memory CD45RA+ cells. Sequenced by immunoSEQ multiplex PCR; TCRdb stores in-frame clones only, minus some. The data contain under 700,000 clones, about 95% of them singletons. Sequencing used naive CD8+ T cells sorted from blood. The receptor source for this set is a woman aged 25 to 45 in good health.

This clone was observed a handful of times. This chain connects TRBV4-1 to TRBJ2-7; D may be TRBD1 or TRBD2 (6 bases each). The V end lost 1 base, the J end lost 3 bases, and 13 bases lay between the germline ends. CDR3 size: 15 residues. The germline V gene has CDR1 MGHRA and CDR2 YSYEKL. The DNA for the CDR3 is TGCGCCAGCAGCCAAGTAGGAGGGGGAGACTACGAGCAGTACTTC. Translating gives CASSQVGGGDYEQYF.

The chain links TRBV7-9 to TRBJ2-1; D perhaps matches TRBD1 (6 bases). Germline V gives CDR1 SEHNR, CDR2 FQNEAQ (reference sequence). The CDR3 is 11 residues long. V shed 4 bases and J shed 10 bases, with 8 bases lying between them. In nucleotides, the CDR3 is TGTGCCAGCAGCTCTGGGACAGAGCAGTTCTTC. Encoded protein: CASSSGTEQFF.

The V and J genes are TRBV29-1 and TRBJ2-1; the match to TRBD1 covers 8 bases. CDR3 size: 12 residues. Per germline, CDR1 SQVTM and CDR2 ANQGSEA. J was trimmed by 7 bases and V by 6 bases; bases with no gene match: 5. The CDR3 region has the DNA TGCAGCGTCGCCGGGACAGGTAATGAGCAGTTCTTC. Its translation is CSVAGTGNEQFF.

This chain uses TRBV29-1 with TRBJ1-2; D gene unclear. CDR1 SQVTM and CDR2 ANQGSEA come from the germline V gene. This CDR3 is built from 13 residues. Trimming cost V 3 bases and J 3 bases, with 11 bases left between them. The DNA of the CDR3 is TGCAGCGTTGAGGCAAATCTAGACTATGGCTACACCTTC. Amino acid sequence: CSVEANLDYGYTF.

The CDR3 reads CASSVGRAPTYEQYF. The CDR3 nucleotides are TGTGCCAGCAGCGTAGGCAGGGCCCCAACCTACGAGCAGTACTTC. V gene TRBV9 combines with J gene TRBJ2-7, with D maybe TRBD1 (5 bases). The CDR3 spans 15 residues. Trimming stripped 0 bases from V and 2 bases from J, with 12 bases between. Per the germline V gene, CDR1 is SGDLS and CDR2 is YYNGEE.